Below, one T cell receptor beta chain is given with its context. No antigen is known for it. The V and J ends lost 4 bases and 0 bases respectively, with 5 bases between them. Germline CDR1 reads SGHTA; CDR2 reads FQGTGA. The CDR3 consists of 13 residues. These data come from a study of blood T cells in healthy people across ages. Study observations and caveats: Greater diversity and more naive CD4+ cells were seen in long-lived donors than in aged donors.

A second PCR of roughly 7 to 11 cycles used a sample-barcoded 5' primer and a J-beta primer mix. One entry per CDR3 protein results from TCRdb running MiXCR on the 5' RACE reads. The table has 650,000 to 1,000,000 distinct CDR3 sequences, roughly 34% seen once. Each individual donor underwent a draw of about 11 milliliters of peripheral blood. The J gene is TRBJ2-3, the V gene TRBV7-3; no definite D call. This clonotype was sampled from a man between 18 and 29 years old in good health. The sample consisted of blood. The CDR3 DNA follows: TGTGCCAGCAGCTGGTCTAGCACAGATACGCAGTATTTT. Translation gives CASSWSSTDTQYF.